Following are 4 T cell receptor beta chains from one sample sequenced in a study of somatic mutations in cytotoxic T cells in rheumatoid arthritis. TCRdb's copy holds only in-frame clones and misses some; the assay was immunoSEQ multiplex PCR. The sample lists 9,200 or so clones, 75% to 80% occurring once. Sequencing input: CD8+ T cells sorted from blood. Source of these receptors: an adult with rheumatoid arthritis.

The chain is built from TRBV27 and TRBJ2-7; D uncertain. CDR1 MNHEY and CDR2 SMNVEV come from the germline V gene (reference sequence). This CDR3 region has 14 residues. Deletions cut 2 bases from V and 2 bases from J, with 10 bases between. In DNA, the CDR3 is TGTGCCAGCAGTTTAGGAGACACAGCCTACGAGCAGTACTTC. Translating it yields CASSLGDTAYEQYF.

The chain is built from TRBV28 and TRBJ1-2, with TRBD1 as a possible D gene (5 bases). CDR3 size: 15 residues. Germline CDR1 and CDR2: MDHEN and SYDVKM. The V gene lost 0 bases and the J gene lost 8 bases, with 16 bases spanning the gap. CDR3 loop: CASSLWGRVKWGYTF. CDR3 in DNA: TGTGCCAGCAGTTTATGGGGCAGGGTGAAATGGGGCTACACCTTC.

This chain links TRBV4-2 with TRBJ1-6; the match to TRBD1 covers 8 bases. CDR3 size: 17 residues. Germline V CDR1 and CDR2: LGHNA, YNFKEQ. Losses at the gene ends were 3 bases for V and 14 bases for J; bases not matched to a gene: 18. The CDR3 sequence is CASSHEGTGSRPLSLHF. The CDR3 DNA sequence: TGTGCCAGCAGCCACGAAGGGACAGGATCCCGGCCTCTGTCCCTCCACTTT.

The CDR3 is CASSPTTGEHEQYF. DNA for the CDR3: TGTGCCAGCTCACCGACGACAGGGGAGCACGAGCAGTACTTC. The J gene is TRBJ2-7, the V gene TRBV18; 8 nucleotides align to TRBD1. After removal of 3 bases from V and 5 bases from J, the junction contained 6 bases not matched to a gene. The CDR3 is 14 residues long. Germline loops: CDR1 KGHSH, CDR2 LQKENI.